Below, 11 T cell receptor beta chains from the same sample are listed, as sequenced in a study of OX40 agonist ivuxolimab in advanced cancers. The data were produced by immunoSEQ multiplex PCR, yet TCRdb's version contains in-frame clones alone and is incomplete. Here the sample spans tens of thousands of clones, roughly nine tenths being singletons. The sequencing here drew on CD4+ or CD8+ T cells sorted from blood, taken in a trial of the OX40 agonist ivuxolimab. All receptors derive from an adult with an advanced solid tumor such as melanoma, head and neck, liver or kidney cancer.

The rearrangement uses TRBV28 and TRBJ1-2, with a weak D call TRBD1 (5 bases). V was cut by 4 bases and J by 3 bases, with 9 bases left in between. The CDR3 has 13 residues. The germline V gene has CDR1 MDHEN and CDR2 SYDVKM. For the CDR3, the DNA is TGTGCCAGCAGTTCCCCACAGGACTATGGCTACACCTTC. It codes for CASSSPQDYGYTF.

The chain couples TRBV5-4 to TRBJ2-7, with no clear D. Trimming removed 2 bases at V and 3 bases at J, with 3 bases between. The CDR3 has 11 residues. In germline, CDR1 is SGHNT, CDR2 YYREEE (reference sequence). DNA for the CDR3: TGTGCCAGCAGCTTAAACTACGAGCAGTACTTC. It codes for CASSLNYEQYF.

This chain uses TRBV6-1 with TRBJ2-1; the D call may be TRBD1 or TRBD2 (5 bases each). This CDR3 spans 16 amino acids. V was trimmed by 4 bases and J by 0 bases, leaving 13 bases between them. Germline-derived CDR1 and CDR2 are MNHNS and SASEGT. This CDR3 is CASSGGPGVSYNEQFF. In nucleotides, the CDR3 is TGTGCCAGCAGTGGGGGACCCGGGGTCTCCTACAATGAGCAGTTCTTC.

Only a few counts were recorded for this clone. The chain joins TRBV4-2 to TRBJ1-1; 11 bases align to TRBD1. The V and J ends lost 2 bases and 5 bases, in that order; junction bases with no gene match: 7. CDR3 length: 16 amino acids. Germline V lookup: CDR1 LGHNA, CDR2 YNFKEQ. The CDR3 region has the DNA TGTGCCAGCAGCCAAAACTCAGGACAGGGGGCTACTGAAGCTTTCTTT. This encodes CASSQNSGQGATEAFF.

Comment on this clone: Within the sample, other DNA sequences also encode this same CDR3. The rearrangement links TRBV7-9 to TRBJ1-1; TRBD1 matches 7 bases. In germline, CDR1 is SEHNR, CDR2 FQNEAQ (reference sequence). V gave up 1 base and J gave up 8 bases; unmatched junction bases: 7. CDR3 length equals 14 residues. CDR3 residues: CASSLGGLTGEAFF. The CDR3 nucleotides read TGTGCCAGCAGCTTAGGAGGTTTGACAGGGGAAGCTTTCTTT. The whole variable domain, remainder taken from reference TRBV7-9 and TRBJ1-1, is DTGVSQNPRHKITKRGQNVTFRCDPISEHNRLYWYRQTLGQGPEFLTYFQNEAQLEKSRLLSDRFSAERPKGSFSTLEIQRTEQGDSAMYLCASSLGGLTGEAFFGQGTRLTVV.

V gene TRBV7-3 combines with J gene TRBJ1-1; 7 bases fit TRBD1. The germline gives CDR1 SGHTA, CDR2 FQGTGA. Trimming took 5 bases from V and 7 from J; bases not matched to a gene: 7. CDR3 length: 13 residues. In DNA, the CDR3 is TGTGCCAGCAGCCAAGGACAGGCGGTTGAAGCTTTCTTT. Translation gives CASSQGQAVEAFF.

The chain carries TRBV9 and TRBJ2-2; the D gene could be TRBD1 or TRBD2 (5 bases each). Germline values: CDR1 SGDLS, CDR2 YYNGEE. The CDR3 sequence is 17 residues long. Trimming stripped 0 bases from V and 5 bases from J, with 17 bases between. This CDR3 reads CASSVATGPRVTGELFF. The CDR3, as DNA: TGTGCCAGCAGCGTAGCTACGGGGCCGAGGGTTACCGGGGAGCTGTTTTTT.

The chain carries TRBV7-3 and TRBJ2-5; TRBD1 aligns across 11 bases. Unmatched junction bases numbered 3, after V lost 5 bases and J lost 7 bases. The CDR3 loop spans 13 amino acids. Germline V gives CDR1 SGHTA, CDR2 FQGTGA. The CDR3 spells CASSPGTGGTQYF. The CDR3 nucleotides are TGTGCCAGCAGCCCTGGGACAGGGGGGACCCAGTACTTC.

This chain joins TRBV5-1 and TRBJ2-7, with D perhaps matching TRBD2 (5 bases). CDR3 length equals 15 residues. From germline, CDR1 is SGHRS and CDR2 YFSETQ. Trimming shortened V by 3 bases and J by 1 base, and 14 bases separated the two germline ends. The CDR3 protein is CASSSDPEGSYEQYF. DNA of the CDR3: TGCGCCAGCAGCTCGGACCCCGAGGGATCCTACGAGCAGTACTTC.

V gene TRBV5-5 combines with J gene TRBJ1-2, with a tentative D call TRBD1 (5 bases). Germline values: CDR1 SGHKS, CDR2 YYEKEE (reference sequence). This CDR3 contains 14 residues. The ends were cut back, 3 bases at V and 3 bases at J, with 12 bases in the middle. In DNA form, the CDR3 reads TGTGCCAGCAGCTCCAGACAGCACGACTATGGCTACACCTTC. Its translation is CASSSRQHDYGYTF.

The chain has TRBV5-8 and TRBJ1-6; D is unresolved. The CDR3 length is 16 residues. The V and J ends lost 3 bases and 0 bases respectively, with 10 bases between them. Germline V gene lookup returns CDR1 SGHTS and CDR2 YDEGEE. CDR3 in amino acids: CASSSRASSYNSPLHF. The CDR3 nucleotides are TGTGCCAGCAGCTCTCGGGCCAGCTCCTATAATTCACCCCTCCACTTT.